This T cell receptor (beta chain) was sequenced during a study of T cells in tuberculosis. After thawing and overnight rest, PBMC were stained with GMM-loaded CD1B tetramer, viability dye and anti-CD3 for sorting. C32 glucose monomycolate from Rhodococcus equi was loaded onto the CD1B tetramers. Approximately 95,000 tetramer-negative cells were sorted from each donor. Repertoires were generated with immunoSEQ multiplex PCR, while TCRdb's copy carries only in-frame clones and drops some. The sample consists of around 60,000 clones, roughly 79% of them appearing once. The CDR3 runs 17 residues. Looked up from germline, CDR1 is SGHDT and CDR2 is YYEEEE. With 4 bases clipped from V and 5 bases from J, the junction kept 9 bases outside the gene matches.

Source material: CD1b-GMM tetramer-negative cells sorted from PBMCs. The clonotype originates from an adult woman with latent tuberculosis. This chain links TRBV5-6 with TRBJ2-2; 12 positions match TRBD2. CDR3 sequence: CASSPSGGAVRTGELFF. CDR3 sequence (DNA): TGTGCCAGCAGCCCTAGCGGGGGGGCGGTCCGGACCGGGGAGCTGTTTTTT.